This T cell receptor beta chain was sequenced in a study of OX40 agonist ivuxolimab in advanced cancers. Study overall: Having had anti-PD-1, anti-PD-L1 or anti-CTLA-4 therapy before was allowed, and about 40% had some. General study findings and limits: It was not determined which antigens were specifically recognized by the peripheral T cells that had undergone clonal expansion. CD8+ T cells showed, on average, more clonal expansion than CD4+ cells.

V lost 5 bases and J lost 1; bases outside the gene matches: 7. The CDR3 sequence is 15 residues long. Germline lookup yields CDR1 SGHVS and CDR2 FNYEAQ. TCRdb's table, derived via immunoSEQ multiplex PCR, lists solely in-frame clones and lacks some. This table has about 26,000 clones, more than 70% appearing once. Peripheral blood came from all dose cohorts at three timepoints. Comments on this clone: The target antigen is unknown.

The genes are TRBV7-6 and TRBJ2-7; 8 nucleotides match TRBD1. The specimen comprised CD4+ or CD8+ T cells sorted from blood, sampled in a trial of the OX40 agonist ivuxolimab. This TCR was sampled from an adult with an advanced solid tumor such as melanoma, head and neck, liver or kidney cancer. CDR3 residues: CASSAGDRSSYEQYF. Written as DNA, the CDR3 is TGTGCCAGCAGCGCAGGGGACAGGAGTTCCTACGAGCAGTACTTC.